Listed here are 9 T cell receptor beta chains from one sample, sequenced in a study of tumor and adjacent non-tumor tissue in lung cancer. No cell sorting was done before RNA was extracted from the tissue. TCRbeta libraries were built with three rounds of nested PCR, modified from ARM-PCR. TCRdb re-analysed the multiplex PCR reads in MiXCR, keeping a single row per CDR3 protein. The repertoire includes about 110,000 distinct CDR3 sequences, roughly 77% of them detected once, and more than 35% sits in the top ten. The material sequenced was lung tumor tissue. The source is a woman aged 55 to 70 with non-small cell lung cancer.

With respect to this clonotype: One base away lies a much larger clone, so this may be a sequencing read error. The V and J genes are TRBV11-3 and TRBJ2-3; tentative D call: TRBD1 (5 bases). Germline assignment: CDR1 SGHNT and CDR2 YENEEA. V lost 5 bases, J lost 5 bases, and 20 bases lay in between. CDR3 length equals 16 residues. Here the CDR3 reads CASSLRTRGRIDTQYF. In DNA form, the CDR3 reads TGTGCCAGCAGCCTTCGAACAAGGGGAAGGATAGATACGCAGTATTTT.

The sample holds one count of this clonotype. V gene TRBV28 combines with J gene TRBJ2-7; no reliable D call. Trimming took off 4 bases at V and 2 bases at J, with 18 bases between the two ends. Germline V gives CDR1 MDHEN, CDR2 SYDVKM. The CDR3 has 16 residues. CDR3 DNA sequence: TGTGCCAGCAGTTCCCCTCTCGGCCCGACACCCTACGAGCAGTACTTC. Residues: CASSSPLGPTPYEQYF.

As concerns this clonotype: The junction does not match germline at one end; this may be a read error. The chain links TRBV11-2 to TRBJ2-7; 9 nucleotides align to TRBD2. The CDR3 runs 16 residues. CDR1 and CDR2 (germline): SGHAT, FQNNGV. The CDR3 DNA follows: TGTGCCAGCAGCCTGACTAGCGGAGGGGCCTACTACCAGCAGTACTTC. This encodes CASSLTSGGAYYQQYF.

The chain recombines TRBV20-1 with TRBJ2-7, with a weak D call TRBD2 (6 bases). The CDR3 is made up of 14 amino acids. Germline CDR1 is DFQATT and CDR2 is SNEGSKA (reference sequence). Trimming shortened V by 7 bases and J by 7 bases, and 23 bases separated the two germline ends. Written as DNA, the CDR3 is TGCAGTGTTATACTAGCATGGGGCCTAGGTGAGCAGTACTTC. It yields the protein CSVILAWGLGEQYF.

A few counts support this clonotype. V gene TRBV11-2 combines with J gene TRBJ2-5; 9 nucleotides line up with TRBD1. Germline-derived CDR1 and CDR2 are SGHAT and FQNNGV. Unmatched junction bases numbered 9, after V lost 3 bases and J lost 7 bases. The CDR3 runs 15 residues. In DNA form, the CDR3 reads TGTGCCAGCAGCTTTTCCCTGGGACAGGGTGTGACCCAGTACTTC. This sequence encodes CASSFSLGQGVTQYF. Complete variable domain (other parts from reference TRBV11-2 and TRBJ2-5): EAGVAQSPRYKIIEKRQSVAFWCNPISGHATLYWYQQILGQGPKLLIQFQNNGVVDDSQLPKDRFSAERLKGVDSTLKIQPAKLEDSAVYLCASSFSLGQGVTQYFGPGTRLLVL.

To note about this clonotype: The germline gene is not matched at one end of the junction; a read error may be the cause. The chain couples TRBV24-1 to TRBJ1-6; 8 bases align to TRBD1. Germline V lookup: CDR1 KGHDR, CDR2 SFDVKD. The CDR3 totals 15 residues. In DNA form, the CDR3 reads TGTGCCATCAGTGCCCTGGACAGGGTTAATTCACCCCTCCACTTT. It codes for CAISALDRVNSPLHF.

For this clonotype: Given a much more abundant clone one base away, this may be a read error. The chain combines TRBV6-1 with TRBJ2-7, with 9 nucleotides matching TRBD1. Germline V gives CDR1 MNHNS, CDR2 SASEGT. The CDR3 runs to 15 residues. CDR3 bases: TGTGCCACCCAAAATTCCGGGACAGGGTCCTACGATCAGTACTTC. Amino acids: CATQNSGTGSYDQYF.

Points on this clonotype: Germline is not matched at one junction end, which may reflect a read error. The gene calls are TRBV4-3 and TRBJ2-5; 7 bases are a match to TRBD2. The CDR3 consists of 15 residues. CDR1 is LGHNA and CDR2 is YSLEER in the germline V gene. In nucleotides, the CDR3 is TGTGCCAGCAGCCAAGTTCGCGGGGGTTCAGAGACCCAGTACTTC. Translated: CASSQVRGGSETQYF.

On this clonotype: No conserved phenylalanine or tryptophan ends this CDR3, so it is likely a read error. Because the CDR3's place on the DNA is in doubt, the DNA is left out and the CDR3 is given as listed by TCRdb. The rearrangement uses TRBV5-5 and TRBJ2-1. The CDR3 is 13 amino acids in total, end residues counted. From germline, CDR1 is SGHKS and CDR2 YYEKEE (reference sequence). This CDR3 is CASSLGSNNEKFS.